This TCR beta chain was sequenced for a study of T cell clonality in common variable immunodeficiency. Germline loops: CDR1 SGHRS, CDR2 YFSETQ. This CDR3 contains 15 residues. Trimming left V 4 bases short and J 3 bases short, with 14 bases between. This table comes from immunoSEQ multiplex PCR, and its TCRdb copy is limited to in-frame clones, with some not included. The sample shows 25,000 to 30,000 clones, none of them appearing just once. Study results and caveats: Common variable immunodeficiency TCR beta sequences reportedly had fewer deletions and N-nucleotide insertions.

Many counts were recorded for this clone. Its matching antigen is unknown. The CDR3 is cut off 3 residues early in the read; its end comes from the germline J gene. This receptor was taken from a human donor with common variable immunodeficiency. This sequence joins TRBV5-1 and TRBJ2-1, with D uncertain. The sequencing sample was made of peripheral blood mononuclear cells. The CDR3 loop is CASSPGSFGYNEQFF. CDR3 bases read: TGCGCCAGCAGCCCCGGGTCCTTCGGCTACAATGAG.